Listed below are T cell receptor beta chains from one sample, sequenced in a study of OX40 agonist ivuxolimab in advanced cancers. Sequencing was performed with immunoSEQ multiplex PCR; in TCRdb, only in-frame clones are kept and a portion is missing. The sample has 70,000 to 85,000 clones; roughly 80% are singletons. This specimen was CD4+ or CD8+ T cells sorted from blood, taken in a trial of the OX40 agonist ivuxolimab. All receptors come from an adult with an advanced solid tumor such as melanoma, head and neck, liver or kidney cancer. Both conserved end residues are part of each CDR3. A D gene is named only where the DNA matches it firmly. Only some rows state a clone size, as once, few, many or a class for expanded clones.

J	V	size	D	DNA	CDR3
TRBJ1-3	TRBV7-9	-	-	TGTGCCAGCAGCTTAGCGCAGGGACGGTCCTCTGGAAACACCATATATTTT	CASSLAQGRSSGNTIYF
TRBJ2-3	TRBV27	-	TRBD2	TGTGCCAGCAGTCCCTGGAGGAGCGGGGGGGCCGGTCTTACGCAGTATTTT	CASSPWRSGGAGLTQYF
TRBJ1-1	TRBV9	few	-	TGTGCCAGCAGCGTGGGATGGGGTGACATGACTGAAGCTTTCTTT	CASSVGWGDMTEAFF
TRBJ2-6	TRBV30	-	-	TGTGCCTGGAGTGTTACCCGTACTTCTGGGGCCAACGTCCTGACTTTC	CAWSVTRTSGANVLTF
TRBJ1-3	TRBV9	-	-	TGTGCCAGCAGCGCAGCCCAGGGATTCAGCTCTGGAAACACCATATATTTT	CASSAAQGFSSGNTIYF
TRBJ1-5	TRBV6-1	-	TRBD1	TGTGCCAGCAGTGTGGACAGGGGTAGCAATCAGCCCCAGCATTTT	CASSVDRGSNQPQHF
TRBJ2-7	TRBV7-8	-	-	TGTGCCAGCAGCTTGTGGGGTGAGCAGTACTTC	CASSLWGEQYF
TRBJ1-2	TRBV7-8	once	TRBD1	TGTGCCAGCAGCTTAGCGGGCGACAGGGTTGGCTACACCTTC	CASSLAGDRVGYTF
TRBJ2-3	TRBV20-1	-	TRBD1	TGCAGTGCTGAGACAGGGGATACGCAGTATTTT	CSAETGDTQYF
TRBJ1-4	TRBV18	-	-	TGTGCCAGCTCACCACGACAGACTGGGGCTAATGAAAAACTGTTTTTT	CASSPRQTGANEKLFF
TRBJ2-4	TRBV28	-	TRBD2	TGTGCCAGCAGTTTCGGCGGGAGGAGGGTGAAAAACATTCAGTACTTC	CASSFGGRRVKNIQYF
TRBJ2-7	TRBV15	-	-	TGTGCCACCAGCATAGGCAGAACCTACGAGCAGTACTTC	CATSIGRTYEQYF
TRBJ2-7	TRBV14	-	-	TGTGCCAGCAGCCAAGATTTAGTTAGGGGAATGGAGCAGTACTTC	CASSQDLVRGMEQYF
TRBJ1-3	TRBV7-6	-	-	TGTGCCAGCAGCTTAGCTGGCAGTCAATCTGGAAACACCATATATTTT	CASSLAGSQSGNTIYF
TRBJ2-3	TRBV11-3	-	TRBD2	TGTGCCAGCAGCCTAGCGGGAGTTGGAGATACGCAGTATTTT	CASSLAGVGDTQYF
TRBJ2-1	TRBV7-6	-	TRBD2	TGTGCCAGCAGCTTAAAAGGGACTAGCGGGAGTGTTGAGCAGTTCTTC	CASSLKGTSGSVEQFF
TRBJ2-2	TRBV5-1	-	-	TGCGCCAGCAGCTCAAACACAGGGTCGCGCACCGGGGAGCTGTTTTTT	CASSSNTGSRTGELFF
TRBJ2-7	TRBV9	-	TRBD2	TGTGCCAGCAGCGTAGCGGCAGGGAGGGCCTACGAGCAGTACTTC	CASSVAAGRAYEQYF
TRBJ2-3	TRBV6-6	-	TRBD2	TGTGCCAGCAGCAACGGGGGGTTCACAGATACGCAGTATTTT	CASSNGGFTDTQYF
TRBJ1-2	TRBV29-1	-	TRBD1	TGCAGCGCCGACGAAGGGGACAGGTTTCGTCTCACCTTC	CSADEGDRFRLTF
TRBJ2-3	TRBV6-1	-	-	TGTGCCAGCATGAAGTCAACAGGCGGGTCTACGCAGTATTTT	CASMKSTGGSTQYF
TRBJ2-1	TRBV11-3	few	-	TGTGCCAGCAGCTTAGGAGATGGGCGGGGGCAATACAATGAGCAGTTCTTC	CASSLGDGRGQYNEQFF
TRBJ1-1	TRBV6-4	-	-	TGTGCCAGCAGTGAAGCGTGGAGCACTGAAGCTTTCTTT	CASSEAWSTEAFF
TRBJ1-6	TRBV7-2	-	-	TGTGCCAGCAGCTTGGGTAATTCACCCCTCCACTTT	CASSLGNSPLHF
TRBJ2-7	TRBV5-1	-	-	TGCGCCAGCAGCTCGGGTGGGGCAGGGCCAACCTACGAGCAGTACTTC	CASSSGGAGPTYEQYF
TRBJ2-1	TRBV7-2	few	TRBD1	TGTGCCAGCAGCCTTAGGGACAGGGGGTCCTACAATGAGCAGTTCTTC	CASSLRDRGSYNEQFF
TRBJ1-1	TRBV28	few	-	TGTGCCAGCAGTTCACCAGGGAACACTGAAGCTTTCTTT	CASSSPGNTEAFF
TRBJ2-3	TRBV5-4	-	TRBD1	TGTGCCAGCAGCTTCGGGACAGGGGGGGATACGCAGTATTTT	CASSFGTGGDTQYF
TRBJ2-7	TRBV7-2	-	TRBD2	TGTGCCAGCAGCTTAGCGCCCGGCGGGGGGGCGGGAGAGCAGTACTTC	CASSLAPGGGAGEQYF
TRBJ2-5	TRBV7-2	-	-	TGTGCCAGCAGCCGACTAGGGGAAGAGACCCAGTACTTC	CASSRLGEETQYF
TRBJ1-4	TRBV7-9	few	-	TGTGCCAGCAGCCCATTAGGGGGGGCTCGGTTTGAAAAACTGTTTTTT	CASSPLGGARFEKLFF
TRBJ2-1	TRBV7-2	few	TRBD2	TGTGCCAGCAGCCAGACTAGCGGGAGGGTAAATGAGCAGTTCTTC	CASSQTSGRVNEQFF
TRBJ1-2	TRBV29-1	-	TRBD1	TGCAGCGTTTCTACCGGGACAGGGGCCACTAGTAACTATGGCTACACCTTC	CSVSTGTGATSNYGYTF
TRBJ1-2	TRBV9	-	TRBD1	TGTGCCAGCAGCCCCCGGCAGGGGGCCGGCTACACCTTC	CASSPRQGAGYTF
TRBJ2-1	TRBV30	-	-	TGTGCCTGGAGTGAAACAGGCAGGCACAATGAGCAGTTCTTC	CAWSETGRHNEQFF
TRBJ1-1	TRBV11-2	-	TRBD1	TGTGCCAGCAGCTCGGCGGGACAGGGGGCAGGAGCTTTCTTT	CASSSAGQGAGAFF
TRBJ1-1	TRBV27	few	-	TGTGCCAGCTCCCCACTCAGGCACACTGAAGCTTTCTTT	CASSPLRHTEAFF
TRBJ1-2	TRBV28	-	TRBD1	TGTGCCAGCAGTTTAGGGGGGACAGGTCGTGGCTACACCTTC	CASSLGGTGRGYTF
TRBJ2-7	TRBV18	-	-	TGTGCCAGCTCACCCCGGGCAGGAATCTACGAGCAGTACTTC	CASSPRAGIYEQYF
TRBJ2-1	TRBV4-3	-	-	TGCGCCAGCAGCCAAGATACCCAGCCCATCGGCAATGAGCAGTTCTTC	CASSQDTQPIGNEQFF
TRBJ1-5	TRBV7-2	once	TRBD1	TGTGCCAGCAGCTTAGGCAACAGGGGAATGGGCAATCAGCCCCAGCATTTT	CASSLGNRGMGNQPQHF
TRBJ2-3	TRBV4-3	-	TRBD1	TGCGCCAGCAGCCCCCGGACAGGGAGGGATACGCAGTATTTT	CASSPRTGRDTQYF
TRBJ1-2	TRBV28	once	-	TGTGCCAGCAGTTCCCGTAACTATGGCTACACCTTC	CASSSRNYGYTF
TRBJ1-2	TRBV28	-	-	TGTGCCAGCAGTATAAGCCAAGGGGGTGGCTACACCTTC	CASSISQGGGYTF
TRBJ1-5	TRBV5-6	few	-	TGTGCCAGCAGCTGGGGTTCAGACACGCTGCATTTT	CASSWGSDTLHF
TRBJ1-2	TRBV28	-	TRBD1	TGTGCCAGCACACGAGGGACAGCCTATGGCTACACCTTC	CASTRGTAYGYTF
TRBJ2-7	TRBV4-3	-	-	TGCGCCAGCAGCCTGAGCCGGGCCCGGGACCACGAGCAGTACTTC	CASSLSRARDHEQYF
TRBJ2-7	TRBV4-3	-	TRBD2	TGCGCCAGCAGCCAAGATTTGACTAGCGGGATACACGAGCAGTACTTC	CASSQDLTSGIHEQYF
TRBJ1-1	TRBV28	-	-	TGTGCCAGTTGTGAGCCAGGGAGCGGGGAGGTTGAAGCTTTCTTT	CASCEPGSGEVEAFF
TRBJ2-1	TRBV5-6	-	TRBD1	TGTGCCAGCAGCTCTCCGGGACAGGGGTGGGCAAGGCAGTTCTTC	CASSSPGQGWARQFF
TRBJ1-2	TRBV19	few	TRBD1	TGTGCCAGTAGGGGACAGGGGTATAGCGATGGCTACACCTTC	CASRGQGYSDGYTF
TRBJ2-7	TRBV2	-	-	TGTGCCCGCAATCGCCAGGGAGGCTACGAGCAGTACTTC	CARNRQGGYEQYF
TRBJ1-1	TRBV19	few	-	TGTGCCAGTAGTATCCAGGGAGCCACTGAAGCTTTCTTT	CASSIQGATEAFF
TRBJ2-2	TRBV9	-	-	TGTGCCAGCAGCGTAGCATCAGGCCCCACCGGGGAGCTGTTTTTT	CASSVASGPTGELFF
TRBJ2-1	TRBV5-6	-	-	TGTGCCAGCAGCTTGCTAGCTAGCTCCTACAATGAGCAGTTCTTC	CASSLLASSYNEQFF
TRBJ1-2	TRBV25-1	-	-	TGTGCCAGCAGTGAATTAGGGGCAGGGGATAACTATGGCTACACCTTC	CASSELGAGDNYGYTF
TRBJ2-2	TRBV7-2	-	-	TGTGCCAGCAGCTTAGGTCAGTCCGGGGAGCTGTTTTTT	CASSLGQSGELFF